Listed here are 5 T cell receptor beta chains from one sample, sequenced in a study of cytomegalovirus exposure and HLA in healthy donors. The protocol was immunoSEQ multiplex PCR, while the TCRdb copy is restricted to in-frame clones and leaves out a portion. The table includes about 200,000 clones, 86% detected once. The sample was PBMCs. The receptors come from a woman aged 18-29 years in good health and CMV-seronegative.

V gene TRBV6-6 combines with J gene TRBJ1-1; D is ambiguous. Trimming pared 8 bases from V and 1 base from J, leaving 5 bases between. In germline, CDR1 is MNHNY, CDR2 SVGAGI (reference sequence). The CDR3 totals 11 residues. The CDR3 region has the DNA TGTGCCAGCCGGGGGAACACTGAAGCTTTCTTT. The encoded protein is CASRGNTEAFF.

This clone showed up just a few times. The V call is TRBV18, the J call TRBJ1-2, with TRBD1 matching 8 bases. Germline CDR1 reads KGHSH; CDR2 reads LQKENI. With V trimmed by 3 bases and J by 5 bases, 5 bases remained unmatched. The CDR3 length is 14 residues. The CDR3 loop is CASSPPGQAYGYTF. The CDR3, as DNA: TGTGCCAGCTCACCTCCGGGACAGGCTTATGGCTACACCTTC. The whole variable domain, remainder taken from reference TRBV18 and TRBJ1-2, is NAGVMQNPRHLVRRRGQEARLRCSPMKGHSHVYWYRQLPEEGLKFMVYLQKENIIDESGMPKERFSAEFPKEGPSILRIQQVVRGDSAAYFCASSPPGQAYGYTFGSGTRLTVV.

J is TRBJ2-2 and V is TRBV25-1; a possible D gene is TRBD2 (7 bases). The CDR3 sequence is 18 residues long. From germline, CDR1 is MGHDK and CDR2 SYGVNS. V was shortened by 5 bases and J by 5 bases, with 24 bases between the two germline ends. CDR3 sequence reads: CASSSTQGGRAGTGELFF. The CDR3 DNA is TGTGCCAGCAGTTCAACGCAAGGGGGGAGGGCCGGGACCGGGGAGCTGTTTTTT.

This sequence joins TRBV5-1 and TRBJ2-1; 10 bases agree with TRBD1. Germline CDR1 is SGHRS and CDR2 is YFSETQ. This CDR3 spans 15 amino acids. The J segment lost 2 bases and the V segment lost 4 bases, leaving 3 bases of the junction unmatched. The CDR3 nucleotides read TGCGCCAGCAGCACCGGACAGGGGGCCTACAATGAGCAGTTCTTC. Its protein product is CASSTGQGAYNEQFF.

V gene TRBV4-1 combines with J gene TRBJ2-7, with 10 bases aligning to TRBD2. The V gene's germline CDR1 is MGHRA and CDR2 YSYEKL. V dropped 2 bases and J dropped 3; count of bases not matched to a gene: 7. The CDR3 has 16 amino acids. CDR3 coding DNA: TGCGCCAGCAGCCAACCCACTAGCGGGACTTTCTACGAGCAGTACTTC. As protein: CASSQPTSGTFYEQYF.